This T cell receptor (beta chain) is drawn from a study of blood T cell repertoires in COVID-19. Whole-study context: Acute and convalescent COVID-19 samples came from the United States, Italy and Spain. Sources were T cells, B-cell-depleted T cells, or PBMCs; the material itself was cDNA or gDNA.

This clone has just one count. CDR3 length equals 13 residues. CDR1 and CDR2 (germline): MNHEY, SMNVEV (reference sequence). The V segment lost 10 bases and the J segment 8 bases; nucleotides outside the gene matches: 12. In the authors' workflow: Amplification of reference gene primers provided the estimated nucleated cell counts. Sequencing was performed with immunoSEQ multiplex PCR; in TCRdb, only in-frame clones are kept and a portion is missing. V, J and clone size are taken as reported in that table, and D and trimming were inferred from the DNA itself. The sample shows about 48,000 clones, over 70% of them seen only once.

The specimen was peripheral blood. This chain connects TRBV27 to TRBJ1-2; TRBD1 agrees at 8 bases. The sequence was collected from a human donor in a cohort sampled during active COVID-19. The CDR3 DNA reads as TGTGCCACCCTCGGGCAGGGGGCAGACGGCTACACCTTC. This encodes CATLGQGADGYTF.